This section outlines one T cell receptor (beta chain) sequence together with its context. The data belong to a study of Graves' ophthalmopathy and Graves' hyperthyroidism. From RNA, the CDR3 regions of TCR beta chains were amplified and sequenced. The workflow started with a first-round RT-PCR run with HTBI primers and then moved on to a second-round multiplex PCR. TCRdb re-called the multiplex PCR reads through MiXCR, storing one row per CDR3 protein. The sample lists 740,000 or so distinct CDR3 sequences; 40% were seen once. The germline V gene has CDR1 KGHDR and CDR2 SFDVKD. V was clipped by 7 bases and J by 0 bases; unmatched bases: 9. The CDR3 has 17 residues.

This receptor was obtained from an adult man with Graves' ophthalmopathy. The source material was peripheral blood. The chain joins TRBV24-1 to TRBJ1-5; TRBD1 aligns across 9 bases. The CDR3 DNA sequence: TGTGCCACCAGATCCCCGGGACAGGGCTATAGCAATCAGCCCCAGCATTTT. This codes for CATRSPGQGYSNQPQHF.